This T cell receptor (beta chain) came from a study of regulatory T cells in long-lasting Graves disease. This clonotype was observed many times. Libraries of TCR beta came from iRepertoire HTBI primers plus Arm-PCR of CDR3 regions. TCRdb called the multiplex PCR reads again in MiXCR, with one record for every CDR3 protein. Among some 320,000 distinct CDR3 sequences listed, 18% were seen once. The CDR3 extends over 14 amino acids. V was pared by 3 bases and J by 7 bases, with 12 bases between. The time point here: newly diagnosed GD, antithyroid drugs for less than 3 months. Generation of the TCR library employed RNA extracted from PBMCs.

The clonotype comes from a female donor with Graves disease. This chain joins TRBV12-3 or TRBV12-4 and TRBJ2-2; D is possibly TRBD2 (5 bases). The sequenced sample was peripheral blood mononuclear cells (PBMCs), obtained at new diagnosis, from a patient treated with antithyroid drugs. CDR3 in amino acids: CASSFGNMGGELFF. CDR3 sequence (DNA): TGTGCCAGCAGTTTCGGGAACATGGGCGGGGAGCTGTTTTTT.